The next 14 T cell receptor beta chains were all read from a single sample in a study of blood T cell repertoires in COVID-19. Sequenced by immunoSEQ multiplex PCR; TCRdb stores in-frame clones only, minus some. The data contain 300,000 to 400,000 clones, about 88% of them singletons. The sequenced sample consisted of PBMCs or T cells enriched from blood (not recorded which). The receptors originated from a man in his 60s who had recovered from COVID-19.

The chain links TRBV5-1 to TRBJ1-3, with D maybe TRBD1 (6 bases). Germline V lookup: CDR1 SGHRS, CDR2 YFSETQ. The CDR3 spans 14 residues. Trimming cost V 4 bases and J 3 bases, with 11 bases left between them. The DNA for the CDR3 is TGCGCCAGCAGCCCGGACAGACTTGGAAACACCATATATTTT. Protein product: CASSPDRLGNTIYF.

The sample holds one count of this clone. The chain combines TRBV5-6 with TRBJ1-2; 7 bases align to TRBD1. V was pared by 1 base and J by 7 bases, with 10 bases of the junction left unmatched. CDR1 and CDR2 from the germline V gene are SGHDT and YYEEEE. The CDR3 extends over 15 amino acids. CDR3 loop: CASSLKGAAVGGYTF. The CDR3 DNA follows: TGTGCCAGCAGCTTGAAGGGGGCAGCGGTGGGTGGCTACACCTTC.

The V gene is TRBV3-1 (or the pseudogene TRBV3-2), the J gene TRBJ2-1, with 9 nucleotides matching TRBD2. This CDR3 is 16 amino acids long. The germline CDR1 and CDR2 sequences are LGHDT and YNNKEL (reference sequence). Trimming cost V 3 bases and J 10 bases; bases outside gene matches: 13. CDR3 sequence: CASSHPRREGRGEQFF. The CDR3 DNA is TGTGCCAGCAGCCACCCCCGGCGGGAGGGCCGAGGAGAGCAGTTCTTC.

This clone appeared once. The rearrangement joins TRBV10-3 to TRBJ2-1; possible D gene TRBD2, 7 bases. The CDR3 is made up of 15 amino acids. The germline CDR1 and CDR2 sequences are ENHRY and SYGVKD. Trimming pared 4 bases from V and 5 bases from J, leaving 15 bases between. The CDR3 nucleotides are TGTGCCATCAGTGTCGGCGCGGGGGCTAACAATGAGCAGTTCTTC. As protein: CAISVGAGANNEQFF.

The V and J genes are TRBV10-3 and TRBJ2-1, with a tentative D call TRBD1 (6 bases). CDR3 size: 19 residues. Trimming removed 8 bases from V and 0 bases from J, with 26 bases in between. Germline V gene lookup returns CDR1 ENHRY and CDR2 SYGVKD. The CDR3 sequence: CAIGGPGNQRLSSYNEQFF. The CDR3, as DNA: TGTGCCATCGGGGGCCCCGGGAACCAGCGGCTTAGCTCCTACAATGAGCAGTTCTTC.

The rearrangement joins TRBV25-1 to TRBJ2-6; D not certain. The CDR3 loop spans 13 amino acids. The V gene lost 6 bases and the J gene lost 2 bases, with 5 bases spanning the gap. Per germline, CDR1 MGHDK and CDR2 SYGVNS. The CDR3 reads CASSLPGANVLTF. The CDR3 DNA sequence: TGTGCCAGCAGCCTTCCTGGGGCCAACGTCCTGACTTTC.

J is TRBJ2-7 and V is TRBV11-3; the D is unclear. Germline V gene sequence: CDR1 SGHNT, CDR2 YENEEA. CDR3 length: 11 amino acids. V lost 4 bases, J lost 4 bases, and 5 bases lay in between. CDR3: CASSSLYEQYF. The CDR3 DNA reads as TGTGCCAGCAGCTCGTTATACGAGCAGTACTTC.

V usage is TRBV24-1 and J usage is TRBJ2-1, with 8 bases identical to TRBD1. Germline values: CDR1 KGHDR, CDR2 SFDVKD. The V segment lost 0 bases and the J segment 3 bases; nucleotides outside the gene matches: 0. The CDR3 is 15 amino acids. This chain's CDR3 is CATSDLTGGYNEQFF. DNA for the CDR3: TGTGCCACCAGTGATTTGACAGGGGGCTACAATGAGCAGTTCTTC.

V usage is TRBV12-3 or TRBV12-4 and J usage is TRBJ2-7, with D tentatively TRBD1 (5 bases). The CDR3 loop spans 13 amino acids. The V gene lost 5 bases and the J gene lost 6 bases, with 14 bases spanning the gap. Here the CDR3 reads CASSPILGAEQYF. CDR3 in DNA: TGTGCCAGCAGTCCGATTCTAGGGGCCGAGCAGTACTTC.

Comment on this clone: This same CDR3 is encoded by further DNA sequences in the sample. This chain connects TRBV9 to TRBJ1-6; D possibly corresponds to TRBD1 (5 bases). Trimming took 0 bases from V and 10 from J, leaving 11 bases between them. The CDR3 covers 14 residues. Germline loops: CDR1 SGDLS, CDR2 YYNGEE. This CDR3 reads CASSVAGENSPLHF. CDR3 sequence (DNA): TGTGCCAGCAGCGTAGCGGGGGAAAACTCACCCCTCCACTTT.

The rearrangement joins TRBV12-3 or TRBV12-4 to TRBJ1-5; possibly TRBD1 for D (6 bases). The CDR3 loop spans 12 amino acids. The V end lost 6 bases, the J end lost 5 bases, and 8 bases lay between the germline ends. CDR3 amino acids: CASSHRDQPQHF. The CDR3 DNA sequence: TGTGCCAGCAGCCACAGGGATCAGCCCCAGCATTTT.

The chain uses TRBV5-1 and TRBJ1-1; 7 bases fit TRBD1. CDR3 size: 16 residues. V was clipped by 0 bases and J by 5 bases; unmatched bases: 10. The germline V gene has CDR1 SGHRS and CDR2 YFSETQ. The CDR3 DNA reads as TGCGCCAGCAGCTTGGCCGGTGGGCAGGGGGTAACTGAAGCTTTCTTT. It specifies CASSLAGGQGVTEAFF.

This chain's CDR3 is CAISWTSGANEQFF. CDR3 DNA: TGTGCCATCAGTTGGACTAGCGGGGCCAATGAGCAGTTCTTC. The genes are TRBV10-3 and TRBJ2-1, with 12 bases fitting TRBD2. The germline V gene has CDR1 ENHRY and CDR2 SYGVKD. The CDR3 is 14 residues long. V trimming: 5 bases; J trimming: 6 bases; junction bases outside the gene matches: 2.

This sequence joins TRBV19 and TRBJ2-7; 12 positions agree with TRBD2. Germline CDR1 and CDR2: LNHDA and SQIVND (reference sequence). The CDR3 extends over 14 amino acids. With V trimmed by 4 bases and J by 4 bases, 2 bases remained unmatched. CDR3 sequence reads: CASSTSGRAYEQYF. In DNA, the CDR3 is TGTGCCAGTAGTACTAGCGGGAGGGCGTACGAGCAGTACTTC.